The 5 T cell receptor beta chains given below trace back to one sample, sequenced in a study of T cell changes during pregnancy in multiple sclerosis. The repertoire was sequenced with immunoSEQ multiplex PCR; TCRdb's copy has only in-frame clones and lacks some. The sample has roughly 40,000 clones; 90% are singletons. The material sequenced was CD4+ T cells from peripheral blood mononuclear cells, taken in the first trimester of pregnancy. The receptors come from a female donor in good health, enrolled as a control in a pregnancy study.

This clone was seen a handful of times. The V call is TRBV30, the J call TRBJ2-2; 8 nucleotides agree with TRBD1. The CDR3 contains 15 residues. The trim removed 5 bases at V and 6 bases at J, leaving 11 bases unmatched. Germline loops: CDR1 GTSNPN, CDR2 SVGIG (reference sequence). The DNA of the CDR3 is TGTGCCTGGGACAGGGGAAATTATAAGGCCGGGGAGCTGTTTTTT. It specifies CAWDRGNYKAGELFF.

This chain links TRBV7-9 with TRBJ2-1, with 10 bases lining up with TRBD2. Germline lookup yields CDR1 SEHNR and CDR2 FQNEAQ (reference sequence). V was clipped by 6 bases and J by 7 bases; unmatched bases: 6. The CDR3 runs 14 residues. The CDR3 here is CASRRAGGVNEQFF. CDR3 sequence (DNA): TGTGCCAGCAGAAGAGCGGGGGGGGTTAATGAGCAGTTCTTC.

J is TRBJ2-2 and V is TRBV7-9; D is uncertain. Germline-derived CDR1 and CDR2 are SEHNR and FQNEAQ (reference sequence). The V gene lost 6 bases and the J gene lost 0 bases, with 14 bases spanning the gap. The CDR3 consists of 16 residues. This CDR3 reads CASRPPAAANTGELFF. CDR3 bases: TGTGCCAGCAGGCCCCCGGCGGCCGCGAACACCGGGGAGCTGTTTTTT.

The chain combines TRBV21-1 with TRBJ1-5. TRBV21-1 is classified as a pseudogene. There are 15 residues in the CDR3. The CDR3 spells CASSIKLSVNQPQHF. The CDR3 coding sequence is TGTGCCAGCAGCATAAAACTTTCGGTCAATCAGCCCCAGCATTTT.

There are a few counts of this clone. This rearrangement joins TRBV4-1 to TRBJ1-1; maybe TRBD1 (6 bases). V was shortened by 0 bases and J by 7 bases, with 15 bases between the two germline ends. CDR1 is MGHRA, CDR2 YSYEKL, per germline. The CDR3 is 15 residues long. CDR3 sequence (DNA): TGCGCCAGCAGCCAAGAGGCAGGGGCTAGCGGTGAAGCTTTCTTT. Translated, it gives CASSQEAGASGEAFF.